This T cell receptor (beta chain) was identified in a study of cytomegalovirus exposure and HLA in healthy donors. About this clone: Its target is unknown.

The PCR contained 60 Vbeta and 13 Jbeta primers. Libraries were prepared by immunoSEQ multiplex PCR; TCRdb keeps only in-frame clonotypes and omits some of them. The table includes approximately 150,000 clones, 80% detected once. Findings and caveats of the study: Presence/absence analyses treated sequencing depth as roughly uniform across donors.

Germline loops: CDR1 MNHEY, CDR2 SVGAGI. The germline V and J ends were trimmed by 6 bases and 1 base, with 8 bases remaining between them. The CDR3 has 13 amino acids. All the people who gave samples were healthy bone marrow donors. The gene calls are TRBV6-5 and TRBJ2-3; the D gene is possibly TRBD1 (5 bases). The TCR originated in a male donor in good health and CMV-seronegative. The sequenced material came from PBMCs. Here the CDR3 reads CASRTTGTDTQYF. In DNA form, the CDR3 reads TGTGCCAGCAGGACGACAGGCACAGATACGCAGTATTTT.